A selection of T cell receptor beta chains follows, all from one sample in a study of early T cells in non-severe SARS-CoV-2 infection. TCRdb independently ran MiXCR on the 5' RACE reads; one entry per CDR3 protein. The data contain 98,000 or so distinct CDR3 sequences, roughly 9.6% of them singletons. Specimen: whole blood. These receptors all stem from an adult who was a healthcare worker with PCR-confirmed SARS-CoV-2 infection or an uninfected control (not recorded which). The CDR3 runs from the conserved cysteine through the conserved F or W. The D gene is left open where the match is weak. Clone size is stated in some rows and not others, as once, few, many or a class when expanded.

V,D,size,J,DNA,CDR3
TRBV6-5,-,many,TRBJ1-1,TGTGCCAGCCGAAGGACATTGGGCACTGAAGCTTTCTTT,CASRRTLGTEAFF
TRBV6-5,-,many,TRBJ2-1,TGTGCCAGCAGTTACCGGTTCAGGATCTCCTACAATGAGCAGTTCTTC,CASSYRFRISYNEQFF
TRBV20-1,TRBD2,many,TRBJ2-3,TGCAGTGCCACTAATGGCTGGGGCAGCGGGGGAACAGATACGCAGTATTTT,CSATNGWGSGGTDTQYF
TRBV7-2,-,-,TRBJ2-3,TGTGCCAGCAGCCGCGTTGGGACACAAAACACAGATACGCAGTATTTT,CASSRVGTQNTDTQYF
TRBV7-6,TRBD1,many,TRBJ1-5,TGTGCCAGCAGCCTCGACAGGGCGGGTCAGCCCCAGCATTTT,CASSLDRAGQPQHF
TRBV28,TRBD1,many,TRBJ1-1,TGTGCCAGCAGTTCATCAACAGGGGGAACTGAAGCTTTCTTT,CASSSSTGGTEAFF
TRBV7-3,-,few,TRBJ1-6,TGTGCCAGCAGCCTCCGCGGGGGCTCAGATTCACCCCTCCACTTT,CASSLRGGSDSPLHF
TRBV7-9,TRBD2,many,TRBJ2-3,TGTGCCAGCAGCGATGCAGCGGGAGGGCCGGGAGATACGCAGTATTTT,CASSDAAGGPGDTQYF
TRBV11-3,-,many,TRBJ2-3,TGTGCCAGCAGCCCAGAGGGAGGTACGCAGTATTTT,CASSPEGGTQYF
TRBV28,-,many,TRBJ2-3,TGTGCCAGCAGTTTTGCAGAGGGTGATACGCAGTATTTT,CASSFAEGDTQYF
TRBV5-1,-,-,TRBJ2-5,TGCGCCAGCAGCCTGGGGGTTCAGAATCCGGCCCGGATGGAGACCCAGTACTTC,CASSLGVQNPARMETQYF
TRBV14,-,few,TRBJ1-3,TGTGCCAGCAGTTCAGTCTGGAACACCATATATTTT,CASSSVWNTIYF
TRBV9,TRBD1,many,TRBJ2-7,TGTGCCAGCAGCCCACGGACAGGGGCCGAGCAGTACTTC,CASSPRTGAEQYF
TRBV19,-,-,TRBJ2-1,TGTGCCAGTAGTAAAGGGAGCTCCTACAATGAGCAGTTCTTC,CASSKGSSYNEQFF
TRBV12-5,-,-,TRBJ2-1,TGTGCTAGTGGTTTGGTACATCCTGAGGGTGAGCAGTTCTTC,CASGLVHPEGEQFF
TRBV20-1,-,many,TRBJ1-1,TGCAGTGCTGAGAACAGGGATGGCACTGAAGCTTTCTTT,CSAENRDGTEAFF
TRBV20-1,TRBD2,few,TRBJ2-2,TGCAGTGCTAGAGATGCGGCTAGCGGGAACGGGGAGCTGTTTTTT,CSARDAASGNGELFF
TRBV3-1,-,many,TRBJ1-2,TGTGCCAGCAGCCAAGCGGACACGGGATCCCGGCATGGCTACACCTTC,CASSQADTGSRHGYTF
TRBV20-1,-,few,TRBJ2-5,TGCAGTGCGTATAACCAAGAGACCCAGTACTTC,CSAYNQETQYF
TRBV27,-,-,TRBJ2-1,TGTGCCACCCGCTGGGGGAGTACGAATGAGCAGTTCTTC,CATRWGSTNEQFF
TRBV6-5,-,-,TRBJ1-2,TGTGCCAGCAGTTACTCGAGCAGGGTTCGGGGCTACACCTTC,CASSYSSRVRGYTF
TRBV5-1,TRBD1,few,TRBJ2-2,TGCGCCAGCAGCTACCGTCCCGGGACAGGGGCCGGGGAGCTGTTTTTT,CASSYRPGTGAGELFF
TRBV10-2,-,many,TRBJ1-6,TGCGCCAGCAGTGAGGGGTGGGGTTCACCCCTCCACTTT,CASSEGWGSPLHF
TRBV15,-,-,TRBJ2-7,TGTGCCACCAGCAGAGGACCGGGAAGCTCCTACGAGCAGTACTTC,CATSRGPGSSYEQYF
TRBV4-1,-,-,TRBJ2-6,TGCGCCAGCAGCCAAGCAACCCCTTTACAGACAGCCTCTGGGGCCAACGTCCTGACTTTC,CASSQATPLQTASGANVLTF
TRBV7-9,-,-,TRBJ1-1,TGTGCCAGCAGCTTCGGGGAGGCGGCTGAAGCTTTCTTT,CASSFGEAAEAFF
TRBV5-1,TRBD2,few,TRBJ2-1,TGCGCCAGCAGCTTAGCGGGGAGATATGAGCAGTTCTTC,CASSLAGRYEQFF
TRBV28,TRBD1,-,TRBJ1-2,TGTGCCAGCAGTGTGACAGGGGGCTATGGCTACACCTTC,CASSVTGGYGYTF
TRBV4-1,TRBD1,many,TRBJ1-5,TGCGCCAGCAGCCCCACCCCAGGGGGTTGGGATCAGCCCCAGCATTTT,CASSPTPGGWDQPQHF
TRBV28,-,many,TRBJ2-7,TGTGCCAGCAGATACGCAACGAACGAGCAGTACTTC,CASRYATNEQYF
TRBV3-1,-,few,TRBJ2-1,TGTGCCAGCAGCCAAGATGTGGCTAGCAATGAGCAGTTCTTC,CASSQDVASNEQFF
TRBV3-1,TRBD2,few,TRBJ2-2,TGTGCCAGCAGCCAAGGCGGGGGCACCGGGGAGCTGTTTTTT,CASSQGGGTGELFF
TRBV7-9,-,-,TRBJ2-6,TGTGCCAGCAGCTTAGTAATGGGTTCTGGGGCCAACGTCCTGACTTTC,CASSLVMGSGANVLTF
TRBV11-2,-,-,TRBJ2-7,TGTGCCAGCAGTATTAGACTGACGAGCTCCTACGAGCAGTACTTC,CASSIRLTSSYEQYF
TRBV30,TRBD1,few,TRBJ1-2,TGTGCCTGGAGTTCTCCCCTGGGACAGGGGAACTATGGCTACACCTTC,CAWSSPLGQGNYGYTF
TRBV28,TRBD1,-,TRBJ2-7,TGTGCCAGCGTGCGGACAGGGGACTACGAGCAGTACTTC,CASVRTGDYEQYF
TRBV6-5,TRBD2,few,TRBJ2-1,TGTGCCAGCAGTTACTCGGGACCCCGGACTAGTGGGCAGAATGAGCAGTTCTTC,CASSYSGPRTSGQNEQFF
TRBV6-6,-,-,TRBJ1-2,TGTGCCAGCAGTTGCTCCCTGGACGGCGGCTATGGCTACACCTTC,CASSCSLDGGYGYTF
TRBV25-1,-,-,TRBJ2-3,TGTGCCACCCTAGGGGGCGGGGCCACAGATACGCAGTATTTT,CATLGGGATDTQYF
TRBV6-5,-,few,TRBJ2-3,TGTGCCAGCCACCCTGGAGGCACAGATACGCAGTATTTT,CASHPGGTDTQYF
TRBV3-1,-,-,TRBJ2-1,TGTGCCAGCAGCCCTGGGACTCGTAGCTCCTACAATGAGCAGTTCTTC,CASSPGTRSSYNEQFF
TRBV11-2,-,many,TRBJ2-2,TGTGCCAGCAGCCTCCGGGACTTCCCTACCGGGGAGCTGTTTTTT,CASSLRDFPTGELFF
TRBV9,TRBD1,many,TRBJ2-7,TGTGCCAGCAGCGTTGGGACAGGGCCCTACGAGCAGTACTTC,CASSVGTGPYEQYF
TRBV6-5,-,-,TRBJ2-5,TGTGCCAGCAGTTACGGGGGTAGCCGGGGCGAGACCCAGTACTTC,CASSYGGSRGETQYF
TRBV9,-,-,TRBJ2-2,TGTGCCAGCAGCGTATACGTCGCCGGGGAGCTGTTTTTT,CASSVYVAGELFF
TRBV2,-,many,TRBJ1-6,TGTGCCAGCAGTGAGCAGGGTGGGAATTCACCCCTCCACTTT,CASSEQGGNSPLHF
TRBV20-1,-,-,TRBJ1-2,TGCAGTGCTAGTATGGAGGGGTATGGCTACACCTTC,CSASMEGYGYTF
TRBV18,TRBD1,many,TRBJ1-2,TGTGCCAGCTCCCCCGGACAGGGCGGCTATGGCTACACCTTC,CASSPGQGGYGYTF
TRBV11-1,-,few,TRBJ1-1,TGTGCCAGCAGCTTAGCGATTGCGAACACTGAAGCTTTCTTT,CASSLAIANTEAFF
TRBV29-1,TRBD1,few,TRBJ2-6,TGCAGCGTTGGGACAGGGAGCTCTGGGGCCAACGTCCTGACTTTC,CSVGTGSSGANVLTF
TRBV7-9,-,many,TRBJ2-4,TGTGCCAGCAGCTTAGTGGACGGCGGCCCGGGATACTTC,CASSLVDGGPGYF
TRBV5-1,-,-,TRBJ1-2,TGCGCCAGCAGCTTGGATAGAGTACAAGCCTATGGCTACACCTTC,CASSLDRVQAYGYTF
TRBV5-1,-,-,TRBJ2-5,TGCGCCAGCGGCGAGGACAGCCTTTGGAAAGCCCAGTACTTC,CASGEDSLWKAQYF
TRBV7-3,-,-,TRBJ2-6,TGTGCCAGCAGCCTTACGGCCTATGAAGACGTCCTGACTTTC,CASSLTAYEDVLTF
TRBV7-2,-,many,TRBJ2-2,TGTGCCAGCAGCTTCGGGACCGGGGAGCTGTTTTTT,CASSFGTGELFF